This entry features one TCR beta chain sequence. Its antigen target is currently unknown. No quality values exist for individual bases; no much larger clone is one base distant. The immunoSEQ Assay, a bias-controlled multiplex PCR, was used to amplify TCRbeta CDR3 regions from genomic DNA. The original pipeline was this. The number of nucleated cells in each sample was estimated from the amplification of reference gene primers within the assay. Sequence reads were collapsed and filtered to measure the absolute abundance of every unique TCRbeta CDR3 rearrangement. For each sample, productive Simpson clonality was calculated by taking the square root of Simpson's diversity index across productive rearrangements. The clones in this table, taken by TCRdb from immuneACCESS, are in-frame only. Not every clone is retained; where verified, under half of the shortfall comes from an unresolved V gene, and the cause of the rest is unknown. That table supplies the V and J calls and clone size; D and trimming were determined from the DNA. The sample table holds roughly 44,000 clones, of which around nine tenths were seen once. Under 15% of the sample lies in the top ten.

The germline V gene encodes CDR1 SGHVS and CDR2 FNYEAQ. From the cysteine through the phenylalanine, the CDR3 covers 14 amino acids. The read is trimmed to its CDR3 DNA, 42 bases read in frame from base 1. V is clipped by 5 bases and J by 0 bases, and the sequence between their germline boundaries is 9 bases long. The collaborating institutions used their own protocols to collect whole blood in K2EDTA tubes. Collaborator samples were shipped for TCRbeta analysis as frozen whole blood, isolated PBMCs, or DNA extracted from either sample type. These data are taken from a study of blood T cell repertoires in COVID-19 (TCRdb year 2020). At the level of the whole study: Samples from collaborators originated in the United States, Italy and Spain and spanned both the acute and convalescent phases of COVID-19. The material from the prospective study consisted of cDNA or gDNA derived from T cells, B-cell-depleted T cells, or PBMCs. Deeply sampled blood TCRbeta repertoires from subjects exposed to, actively infected with, or recovered from COVID-19 were included in the dataset. A freely available public database, intended as a resource for researchers studying the immune response to SARS-CoV-2, is where the repertoires were released. The samples were drawn from two sources: the first 160 participants of the ongoing ImmuneRACE study, and approximately 1,300 subjects contributed by 6 global collaborators. Sample metadata almost always included a de-identified subject ID, COVID-19 status, age in years and sex. Where available, HLA class I and class II types were obtained from metadata supplied by the sample provider rather than from assay-based typing.

What the work shows at the level of the full study, not this receptor alone: The amount of clinical and demographic metadata varied by source and participant and was provided uncurated.

The sequenced material came from peripheral blood. The receptor comes from a man at least 80 years old with acute or convalescent COVID-19. The sequence links TRBV7-6 to TRBJ2-3, with no D gene named confidently. The encoded CDR3 is CASSQQFSTDTQYF. The nucleotides are TGTGCCAGCAGCCAACAATTTAGCACAGATACGCAGTATTTT.